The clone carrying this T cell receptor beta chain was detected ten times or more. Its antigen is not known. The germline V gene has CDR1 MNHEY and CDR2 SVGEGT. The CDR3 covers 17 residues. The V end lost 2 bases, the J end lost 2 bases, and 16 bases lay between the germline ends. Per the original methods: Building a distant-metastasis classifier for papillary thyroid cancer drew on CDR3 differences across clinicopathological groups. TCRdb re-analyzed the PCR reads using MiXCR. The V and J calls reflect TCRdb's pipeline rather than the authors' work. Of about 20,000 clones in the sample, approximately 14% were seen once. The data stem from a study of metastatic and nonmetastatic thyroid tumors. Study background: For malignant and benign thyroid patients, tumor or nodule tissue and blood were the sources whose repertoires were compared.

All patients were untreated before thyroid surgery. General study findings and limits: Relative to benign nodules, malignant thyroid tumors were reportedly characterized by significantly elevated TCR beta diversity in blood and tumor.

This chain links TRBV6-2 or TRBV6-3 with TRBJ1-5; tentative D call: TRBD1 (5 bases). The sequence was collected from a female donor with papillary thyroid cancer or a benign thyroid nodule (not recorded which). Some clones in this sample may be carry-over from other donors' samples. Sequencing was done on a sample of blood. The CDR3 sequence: CASSYAAGKGGNQPQHF. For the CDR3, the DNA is TGTGCCAGCAGTTACGCCGCGGGTAAAGGGGGCAATCAGCCCCAGCATTTT.